This TCR beta chain is drawn from a study of CD8+ T cells in alopecia areata. Overall study: The drug, tofacitinib, lasted 6 to 18 months, followed by 6 months off drug. General study results and limits: Scalp and blood samples kept many expanded lesional clones throughout tofacitinib. Tofacitinib significantly lowered scalp clonality and expanded CD8+ clones among the top 100. How baseline CD8+ expansion relates to response remains uncertain (there was one nonresponder).

Treatment here: oral pan-JAK inhibitor, 5-10 mg twice daily. Regarding this clone: Its antigen is undetermined.

It was cDNA, reverse transcribed from extracted RNA, that served as the sequencing template. The table came from immunoSEQ multiplex PCR; TCRdb's copy has only in-frame clones and leaves some out. Of some 190,000 clones in the sample, 45% to 60% are singletons; the top ten hold around 9.1%. Specimen: CD8+ T cells sorted from blood, collected at roughly week 52, from a patient treated with tofacitinib. The TCR originated in a human donor with alopecia areata.

CDR3 region: CASSKTGAQGNTIYF. Here the CDR3 DNA reads TGTGCCAGCAGTAAAACAGGGGCGCAAGGAAACACCATATATTTT. This chain joins TRBV27 and TRBJ1-3, with TRBD1 matching 7 bases. CDR3 length: 15 residues. V was pared by 5 bases and J by 4 bases, with 8 bases of the junction left unmatched. CDR1 is MNHEY and CDR2 is SMNVEV in the germline V gene (reference sequence).